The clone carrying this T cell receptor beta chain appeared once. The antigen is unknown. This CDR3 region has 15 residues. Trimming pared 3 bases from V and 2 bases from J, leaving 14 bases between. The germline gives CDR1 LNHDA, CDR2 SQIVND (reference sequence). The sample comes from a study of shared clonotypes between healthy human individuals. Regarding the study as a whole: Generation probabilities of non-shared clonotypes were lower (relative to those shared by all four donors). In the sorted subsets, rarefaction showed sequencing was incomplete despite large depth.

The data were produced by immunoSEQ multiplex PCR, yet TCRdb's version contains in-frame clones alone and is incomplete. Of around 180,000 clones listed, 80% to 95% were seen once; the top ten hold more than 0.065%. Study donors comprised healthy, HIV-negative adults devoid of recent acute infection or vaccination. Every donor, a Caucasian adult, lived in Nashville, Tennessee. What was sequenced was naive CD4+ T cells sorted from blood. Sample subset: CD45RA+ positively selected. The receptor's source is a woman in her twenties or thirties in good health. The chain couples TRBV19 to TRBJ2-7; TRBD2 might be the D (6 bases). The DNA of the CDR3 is TGTGCCAGTAGTATCTCGAGTAGCGGAACCTACGAGCAGTACTTC. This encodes CASSISSSGTYEQYF.